The 4 T cell receptor beta chains presented below share a single source sample, sequenced in a study of blood T cell repertoires in COVID-19. Assay: immunoSEQ multiplex PCR; the TCRdb copy retains only in-frame clones and omits some. The sample has about 250,000 clones, 84% seen once. The source material was peripheral blood. These receptors were collected from a woman in her 40s who had recovered from COVID-19.

This rearrangement joins TRBV5-1 to TRBJ1-3; no clear D gene. The V end lost 0 bases, the J end lost 2 bases, and 6 bases lay between the germline ends. This CDR3 has 14 amino acids. Germline V gene data show CDR1 as SGHRS and CDR2 as YFSETQ. CDR3 coding DNA: TGCGCCAGCAGCTTGGAGGAGGCTGGAAACACCATATATTTT. This translates into CASSLEEAGNTIYF.

The V gene is TRBV19, the J gene TRBJ2-1; D is possibly TRBD1 (5 bases). V lost 7 bases to trimming and J lost 13 bases, with 20 bases between them. The CDR3 is 13 amino acids. The V gene's germline CDR1 is LNHDA and CDR2 SQIVND (reference sequence). In nucleotides, the CDR3 is TGTGCCAGTAATAGCCAATCAGGGATCCGTCAGTTCTTC. It specifies CASNSQSGIRQFF.

The chain is built from TRBV5-1 and TRBJ2-3; TRBD2 matches 13 bases. The V gene end was trimmed by 4 bases and the J gene end by 3 bases; junction bases not matched to a gene: 5. Germline V gives CDR1 SGHRS, CDR2 YFSETQ. The CDR3 spans 16 residues. The CDR3 DNA reads TGCGCCAGCAGCCCCGGACTAGCGGGGGTTACAGATACGCAGTATTTT. This translates into CASSPGLAGVTDTQYF.

V and J are TRBV7-9 and TRBJ2-1, with TRBD1 identical over 8 bases. Germline V gene sequence: CDR1 SEHNR, CDR2 FQNEAQ (reference sequence). The V and J ends lost 5 bases and 3 bases, in that order; junction bases with no gene match: 12. CDR3 size: 17 residues. CDR3 in amino acids: CASSIPPRTGIYNEQFF. As DNA, the CDR3 is TGTGCCAGCAGCATCCCCCCGAGGACAGGGATCTACAATGAGCAGTTCTTC.